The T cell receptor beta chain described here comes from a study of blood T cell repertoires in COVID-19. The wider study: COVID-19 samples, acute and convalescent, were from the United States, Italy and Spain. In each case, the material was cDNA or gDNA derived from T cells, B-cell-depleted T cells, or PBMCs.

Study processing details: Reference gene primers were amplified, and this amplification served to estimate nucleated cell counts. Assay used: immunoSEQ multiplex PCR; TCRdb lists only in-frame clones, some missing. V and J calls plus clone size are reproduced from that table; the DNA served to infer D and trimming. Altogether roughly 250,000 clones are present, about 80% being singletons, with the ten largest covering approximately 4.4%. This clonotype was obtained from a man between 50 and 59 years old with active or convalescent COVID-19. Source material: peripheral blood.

The DNA of the CDR3 is TGTGCCAGCAGCCCACGTCCCGGGACAGCTAACTATGGCTACACCTTC. Amino acid sequence: CASSPRPGTANYGYTF. This chain uses TRBV7-3 with TRBJ1-2, with 7 bases fitting TRBD1. The CDR3 runs to 16 residues. Germline values: CDR1 SGHTA, CDR2 FQGTGA. The V segment lost 5 bases and the J segment 0 bases; nucleotides outside the gene matches: 9.